This TCR beta chain emerged from a study of cytomegalovirus exposure and HLA in healthy donors (dated by TCRdb to 2017 to 2019). Regarding the complete study: A later analysis indicated that the roughly 130 validation repertoires were generated on the platform also employed for the 650 to 850 repertoires of the first cohort. The study aimed to test whether signatures of past pathogen exposure could be identified by cataloging public T cell receptors. Besides the first cohort of roughly 700 subjects, a separate validation cohort made up of 90 to 150 different subjects was used. The study combined high-throughput TCR immunosequencing, statistical association of individual TCRs with disease status, and machine learning to predict cytomegalovirus infection status.

Library prep was done by the immunoSEQ multiplex PCR assay. Turning to the authors' computational methods: A statistical classification framework was built to diagnose cytomegalovirus status from the catalog of TCR beta chain sequences. Held by TCRdb, this immuneACCESS table contains in-frame sequences only and omits some clones. Under half of the omission traces to an unresolved V gene where checked; the cause of the rest is unknown. Clone size and V and J calls were adopted from that table, with D and trimming inferred from the DNA. The sample table shows about 120,000 clones, and roughly nine tenths are seen once. The top ten constitute about 4.5% of the sample. Study-wide conclusions, independent of this receptor: Subsequent analysis determined that TCRs grouped into clusters in the first cohort also showed a tendency toward co-occurrence across the roughly 130 validation repertoires, and approximately 93% of cluster scores exceeded 0. In the study, some 160 TCR beta chains were listed as associated with cytomegalovirus. While some public TCRs were present in many individuals, most TCR sequences turned up only very rarely across donors. In vitro tests confirmed that three of the cytomegalovirus-associated TCR beta chains recognize cytomegalovirus antigens. All 130 or so repertoires were used to score co-occurrence in the validation cohort in a later analysis, because that analysis had no HLA typing for the cohort. The authors suggested that the approach could potentially be extended to other disease states and immunological phenotypes. The classifier was reported to diagnose cytomegalovirus status with high specificity and sensitivity in both the original and validation cohorts.

Notes on this clone: Its antigen remains unidentified. No per-base quality is available; no much larger clone lies one base away.

Separate from the roughly 650-subject first cohort, the validation cohort of around 130 subjects was the group to which the donors belonged. Between the V and J ends, shortened by 5 bases and 4 bases respectively, the junction contains 15 bases. The CDR3 sequence holds 15 residues, the cysteine and phenylalanine included. Only CDR3 DNA remains: 45 bases, in frame from the first base. CDR1 and CDR2 are drawn from the germline V gene: SGHTA, FQGNSA. The chain is assembled from TRBV7-2 and TRBJ1-5; a tentative D match to TRBD1 spans 6 bases. The sequenced material came from PBMCs. This TCR derives from a man between 18 and 35 years old in good health and CMV-seropositive. The DNA is TGTGCCAGCAGCATCGGGACACGGGAAAATCAGCCCCAGCATTTT. Translated, this gives CASSIGTRENQPQHF.